This TCR beta chain stems from a study of early T cells in non-severe SARS-CoV-2 infection. V lost 2 bases and J lost 5, with 12 bases in between. CDR3 length: 14 residues. Germline loops: CDR1 MNHEY, CDR2 SVGAGI. TCRdb re-derived calls from the 5' RACE reads in MiXCR, one entry per CDR3 protein. The sample holds about 70,000 distinct CDR3 sequences, more than 12% seen once. The TCR comes from an adult who was a healthcare worker with PCR-confirmed SARS-CoV-2 infection or an uninfected control (not recorded which). This specimen consisted of whole blood, obtained at baseline. This chain links TRBV6-5 with TRBJ1-1, with D perhaps matching TRBD1 (6 bases). CDR3 loop: CASSYGTTGTEAFF. The CDR3 nucleotides are TGTGCCAGCAGTTACGGAACCACAGGGACTGAAGCTTTCTTT.